This T cell receptor beta chain was obtained from a study of identical twins. Whole-study findings and limits: Recombination models fit unrelated individuals' TCR alpha sharing but underestimated twins'.

A universal primer site arose from template switching, and cDNA bore unique molecular identifiers. TCRdb recomputed calls from the 5' RACE reads with MiXCR, one row per CDR3 protein. The sample has about 240,000 distinct CDR3 sequences, over 9.5% seen once. Trimming removed 6 bases from V and 2 bases from J; junction bases left unmatched: 5. The CDR3 contains 14 residues. Ten or more counts support this clonotype. Its antigen is unknown. Sample: memory T cells sorted from blood. The receptor was derived from a man between 50 and 59 years old in good health. V and J are TRBV12-3 or TRBV12-4 and TRBJ1-2, with 8 nucleotides matching TRBD1. The CDR3 reads CASSWTGRNYGYTF. CDR3 coding DNA: TGTGCCAGCAGCTGGACAGGGAGGAACTATGGCTACACCTTC.